This T cell receptor (beta chain) is drawn from a study of blood T cell repertoires in COVID-19 (dated by TCRdb to the early 2020s). Broadly, across the study: Samples from collaborators originated in the United States, Italy and Spain and spanned both the acute and convalescent phases of COVID-19. The material from the prospective study consisted of cDNA or gDNA derived from T cells, B-cell-depleted T cells, or PBMCs. The samples were drawn from the first 160 participants of the ongoing ImmuneRACE study and from over 950 subjects provided by 6 global collaborators. A freely available public database, intended as a resource for researchers studying the immune response to SARS-CoV-2, is where the repertoires were released. Sample metadata almost always included a de-identified subject ID, COVID-19 status, age in years and sex. Where available, HLA class I and class II types were obtained from metadata supplied by the sample provider rather than from assay-based typing. The dataset comprised deeply sampled blood TCRbeta repertoires from subjects exposed to, actively infected with, or recovered from COVID-19.

Study-wide conclusions, independent of this receptor: Clinical and demographic metadata were provided uncurated, with the amount varying by source and participant.

TCRbeta CDR3 regions were amplified from genomic DNA by means of the immunoSEQ Assay, a bias-controlled multiplex PCR. As for the authors' bioinformatics: The number of nucleated cells in each sample was estimated from the amplification of reference gene primers within the assay. Sequence reads were collapsed and filtered to measure the absolute abundance of every unique TCRbeta CDR3 rearrangement. For each sample, productive Simpson clonality was calculated as the square root of Simpson's diversity index across productive rearrangements. TCRdb's version of the immuneACCESS table is confined to in-frame rearrangements and falls short of the full clone set. An unresolved V gene accounts for under half of the shortfall where checked; the remainder is of unknown origin. V, J and clone size derive from that table, while D and trimming were established from the DNA sequence. This sample gives under 250,000 clones in total; around 80% of them show up just once. Of the sample, roughly 5% falls within the top ten clones.

Samples from volunteer blood donors who had recovered from COVID-19 were contributed by a second Seattle source. The collaborating institutions used their own protocols to collect whole blood in K2EDTA tubes. For TCRbeta analysis, collaborator samples were shipped as frozen whole blood, as isolated PBMCs, or as DNA extracted from either sample type. Inclusive of the bounding cysteine and phenylalanine, the CDR3 is 14 residues long. Only the CDR3 DNA stays, 42 bases, in frame from base 1. Compared with germline, V lacks 5 bases and J lacks 5 bases; bases without a gene match: 2. Taken from the germline V gene, the CDR1 and CDR2 loops are MNHEY and SVGAGI. In its sample, this clone was seen once. This clone's antigen is unknown. Per-base qualities were not stored, and no clone one base away is much larger.

Sequenced input: peripheral blood. The chain couples TRBV6-5 to TRBJ2-1; TRBD2 lines up with 11 middle nucleotides. The sequence came from a woman aged 55-69 years who had recovered from COVID-19. The DNA reads as follows: TGTGCCAGCAGTCTAGCGGGGGGAGACAATGAGCAGTTCTTC. Protein translation: CASSLAGGDNEQFF.